This is a list of T cell receptor beta chains from one sample in a study of blood T cell repertoires in COVID-19. Profiling relied on immunoSEQ multiplex PCR, and the TCRdb table lists in-frame clones only, not all of them. The table lists approximately 210,000 clones, around 83% of them singletons, with about 8.1% in the top ten. Material for sequencing was peripheral blood. These TCRs come from a woman aged 45-59 years with acute or convalescent COVID-19. The conserved cysteine and the conserved F or W are not part of the CDR3 here. Fields, in order: J gene, V gene, clone size, CDR3 protein. Size is stated for part of the rows, as once, few or many counts, or as a class when the clone is expanded.

>TRBJ2-7|TRBV7-3|NA
ASSPWTGGPYEQY
>TRBJ2-1|TRBV18|NA
ASSPMYQGEQF
>TRBJ1-4|TRBV25-1|NA
ASSDTIGGEKLF
>TRBJ2-1|TRBV12-3/TRBV12-4|NA
ASRYRVVEQF
>TRBJ2-3|TRBV6-5|NA
ASTRRVGADTQY
>TRBJ1-6|TRBV6-6|NA
AGRTGLSSYNSPLH
>TRBJ2-3|TRBV18|NA
ASSRDTQLSTDTQY
>TRBJ2-7|TRBV15|NA
ATSRETSGSYEQY
>TRBJ2-1|TRBV19|NA
ASRKGRAYNEQF
>TRBJ1-2|TRBV29-1|NA
SVGDTGYT
>TRBJ1-6|TRBV5-8|NA
ASSLESIDRAYSPLH
>TRBJ2-3|TRBV3-1/TRBV3-2|NA
ASSFSRGADTQY
>TRBJ2-4|TRBV15|NA
ATSRDLTSGSKYIQY
>TRBJ2-5|TRBV2|NA
ASMRGLNQETQY
>TRBJ1-4|TRBV15|NA
ATSRVQAVATNEKLF
>TRBJ1-1|TRBV6-6|NA
ASSSTGPHMNTEAF
>TRBJ1-1|TRBV2|few
ASRGHLSQDEAF
>TRBJ2-1|TRBV24-1|few
ATSTWGGNEQF
>TRBJ2-7|TRBV10-1|NA
ASSESRGRTYEQY
>TRBJ2-6|TRBV2|few
ASTRQVERYSGANVLT
>TRBJ2-7|TRBV19|NA
ASSPRGTGATYEQY
>TRBJ2-3|TRBV5-1|once
ASSLDNTDTQY
>TRBJ2-7|TRBV11-2|NA
ASSLYMVRGVYEQY
>TRBJ1-2|TRBV5-6|NA
ASSQRQGRTLYGYT
>TRBJ2-1|TRBV7-2|NA
ASSLTGERKF
>TRBJ1-5|TRBV28|NA
ASSDGQGKAQPQH
>TRBJ1-1|TRBV2|NA
ASSQQGLVTEAF
>TRBJ2-2|TRBV19|few
ASSTEFYRAGHTGELF
>TRBJ2-3|TRBV25-1|NA
ASSLTDTQY
>TRBJ2-5|TRBV7-3|NA
ASSLNFQETQY
>TRBJ2-3|TRBV5-6|NA
ATKISASTDTQY
>TRBJ2-5|TRBV9|NA
ASSDSGTHTQETQY
>TRBJ1-1|TRBV29-1|NA
STRQHTEAF
>TRBJ2-6|TRBV10-3|NA
AISGDRGLGSPGANVLT
>TRBJ2-3|TRBV11-1|NA
ASSLSGVLTDTQY
>TRBJ2-1|TRBV3-1/TRBV3-2|NA
ASSRGTYEQF
>TRBJ2-7|TRBV2|few
ASSRETGISYEQY
>TRBJ1-6|TRBV15|few
ATSRDSTGQTLMGSPLH
>TRBJ2-7|TRBV28|NA
ASSFGLRSGRDYEQY
>TRBJ2-1|TRBV6-1|NA
ASSEAEAGGAWGNEQF
>TRBJ1-5|TRBV19|NA
ASSDAVVSQPQH
>TRBJ1-1|TRBV18|few
ASSTIRVKENTEAF
>TRBJ2-5|TRBV5-4|NA
ASSLRQGAPQETQY
>TRBJ1-2|TRBV2|NA
ASSEVAASYT
>TRBJ2-7|TRBV5-6|NA
ASSFTAPTYEQY
>TRBJ2-1|TRBV11-3|NA
ASSLAGTSGYNEQF
>TRBJ2-1|TRBV19|NA
ASTRERSIGGEQF
>TRBJ2-3|TRBV24-1|once
ATSDEVGGPDTQY
>TRBJ2-7|TRBV19|once
ASSIGARIKYEQY
>TRBJ2-7|TRBV5-1|NA
ASSFVPTSGNQKQY
>TRBJ2-7|TRBV2|NA
ASSTTLAREQY
>TRBJ1-2|TRBV29-1|NA
SVGTEGYT
>TRBJ1-3|TRBV30|NA
AWARDSSGNTIY
>TRBJ1-1|TRBV2|NA
ASSLQGARNTEAF
>TRBJ1-2|TRBV5-6|once
TSSPDRGESYGYT
>TRBJ1-5|TRBV19|NA
ASSVGQGSSQPQH
>TRBJ2-5|TRBV2|NA
ASRRYIGQETQY